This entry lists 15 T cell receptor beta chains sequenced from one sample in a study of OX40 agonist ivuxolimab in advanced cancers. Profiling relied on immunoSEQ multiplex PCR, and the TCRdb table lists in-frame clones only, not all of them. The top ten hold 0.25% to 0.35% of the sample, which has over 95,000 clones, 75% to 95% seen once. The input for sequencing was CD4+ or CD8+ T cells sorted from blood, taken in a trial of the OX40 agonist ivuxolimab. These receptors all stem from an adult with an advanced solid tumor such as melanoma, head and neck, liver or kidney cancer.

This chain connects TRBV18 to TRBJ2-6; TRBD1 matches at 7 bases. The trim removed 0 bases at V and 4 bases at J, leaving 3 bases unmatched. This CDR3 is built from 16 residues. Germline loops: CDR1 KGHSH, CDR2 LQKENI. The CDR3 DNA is TGTGCCAGCTCACCACCTACAGGGGCCGGGGCCAACGTCCTGACTTTC. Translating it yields CASSPPTGAGANVLTF.

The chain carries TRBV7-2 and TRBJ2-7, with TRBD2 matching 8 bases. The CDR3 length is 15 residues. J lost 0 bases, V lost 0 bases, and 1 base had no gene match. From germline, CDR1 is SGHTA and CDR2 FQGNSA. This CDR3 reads CASSLASGTSYEQYF. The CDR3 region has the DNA TGTGCCAGCAGCTTAGCTAGCGGGACCTCCTACGAGCAGTACTTC.

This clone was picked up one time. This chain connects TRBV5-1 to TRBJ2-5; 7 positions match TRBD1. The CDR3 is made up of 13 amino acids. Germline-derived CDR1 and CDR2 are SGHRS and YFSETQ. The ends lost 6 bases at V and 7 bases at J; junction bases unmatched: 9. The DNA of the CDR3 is TGCGCCAGCACAACAGGGGACGCGAGGACCCAGTACTTC. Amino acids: CASTTGDARTQYF.

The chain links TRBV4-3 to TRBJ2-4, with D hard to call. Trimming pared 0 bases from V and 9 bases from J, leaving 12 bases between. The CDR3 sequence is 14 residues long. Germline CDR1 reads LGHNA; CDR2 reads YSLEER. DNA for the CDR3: TGCGCCAGCAGCCAAGATGCTAGTTCTTCCATTCAGTACTTC. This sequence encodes CASSQDASSSIQYF.

CDR3 in DNA: TGTGCCAGCAGCGTGGGACCGGACTATTTCTACGAGCAGTACTTC. Amino acids: CASSVGPDYFYEQYF. This rearrangement joins TRBV9 to TRBJ2-7; TRBD2 is a possible D gene (6 bases). The germline gives CDR1 SGDLS, CDR2 YYNGEE. The V and J ends lost 2 bases and 3 bases respectively, with 15 bases between them. There are 15 residues in the CDR3.

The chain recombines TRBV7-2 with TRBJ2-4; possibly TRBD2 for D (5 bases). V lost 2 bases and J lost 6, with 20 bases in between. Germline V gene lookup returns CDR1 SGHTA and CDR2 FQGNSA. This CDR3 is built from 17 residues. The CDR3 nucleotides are TGTGCCAGCAGCTTATTAGGTTTCGGAGGATTTGGAAACATTCAGTACTTC. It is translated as CASSLLGFGGFGNIQYF.

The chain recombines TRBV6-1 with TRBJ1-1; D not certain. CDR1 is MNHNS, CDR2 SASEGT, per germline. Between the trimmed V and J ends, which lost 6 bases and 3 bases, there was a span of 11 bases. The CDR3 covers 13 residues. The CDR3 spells CASRMDGYTEAFF. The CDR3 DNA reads TGTGCCAGCAGGATGGATGGGTACACTGAAGCTTTCTTT.

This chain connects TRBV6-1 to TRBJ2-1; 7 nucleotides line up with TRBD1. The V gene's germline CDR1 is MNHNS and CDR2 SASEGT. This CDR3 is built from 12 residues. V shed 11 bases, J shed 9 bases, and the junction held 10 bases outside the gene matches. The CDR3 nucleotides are TGTGCCCTCGAAGGGGGCGCCTTTGAGCAGTTCTTC. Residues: CALEGGAFEQFF.

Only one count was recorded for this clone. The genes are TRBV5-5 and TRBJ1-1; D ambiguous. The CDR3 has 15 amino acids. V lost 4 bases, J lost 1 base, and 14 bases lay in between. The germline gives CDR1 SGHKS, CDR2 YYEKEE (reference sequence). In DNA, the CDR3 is TGTGCCAGCAGCCGAGTAGAGATACGGAACACTGAAGCTTTCTTT. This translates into CASSRVEIRNTEAFF.

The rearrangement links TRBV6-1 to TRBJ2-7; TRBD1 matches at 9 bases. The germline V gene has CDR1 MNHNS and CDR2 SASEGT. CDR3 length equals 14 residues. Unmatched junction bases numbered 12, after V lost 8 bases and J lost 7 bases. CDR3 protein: CASDPRQGVYEQYF. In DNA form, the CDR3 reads TGTGCCAGCGATCCGAGACAGGGGGTTTATGAGCAGTACTTC.

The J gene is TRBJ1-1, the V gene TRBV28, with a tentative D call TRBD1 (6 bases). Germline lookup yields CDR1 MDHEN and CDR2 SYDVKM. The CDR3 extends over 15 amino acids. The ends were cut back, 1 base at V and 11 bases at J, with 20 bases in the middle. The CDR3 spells CASSLSTGRAYYAFF. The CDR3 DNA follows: TGTGCCAGCAGTTTATCCACAGGGAGGGCTTATTATGCTTTCTTT.

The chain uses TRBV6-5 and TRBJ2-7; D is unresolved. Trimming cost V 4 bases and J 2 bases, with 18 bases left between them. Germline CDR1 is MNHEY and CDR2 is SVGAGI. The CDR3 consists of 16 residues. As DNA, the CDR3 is TGTGCCAGCAGTTCTCCAAGTGGACCCGGCCCCTACGAGCAGTACTTC. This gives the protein CASSSPSGPGPYEQYF.

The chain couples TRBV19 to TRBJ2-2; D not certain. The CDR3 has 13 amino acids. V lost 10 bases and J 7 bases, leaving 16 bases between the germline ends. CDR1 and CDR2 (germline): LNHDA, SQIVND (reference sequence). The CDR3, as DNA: TGTGCCACCTCGGACCTGGCTCGCGGGGAGCTGTTTTTT. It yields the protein CATSDLARGELFF.

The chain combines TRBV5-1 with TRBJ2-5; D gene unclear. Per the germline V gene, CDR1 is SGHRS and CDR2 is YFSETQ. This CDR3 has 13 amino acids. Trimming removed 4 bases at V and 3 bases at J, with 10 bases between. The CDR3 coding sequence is TGCGCCAGCAGCCACGGAGTAGAAGAGACCCAGTACTTC. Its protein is CASSHGVEETQYF.

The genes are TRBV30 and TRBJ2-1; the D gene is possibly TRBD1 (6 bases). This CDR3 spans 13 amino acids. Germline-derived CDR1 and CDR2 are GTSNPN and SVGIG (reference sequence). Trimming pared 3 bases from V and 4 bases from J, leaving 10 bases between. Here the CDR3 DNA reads TGTGCCTGGAGATTGGGGGCGTACAATGAGCAGTTCTTC. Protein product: CAWRLGAYNEQFF.